This entry lists 17 T cell receptor beta chains sequenced from one sample in a study of CD8+ T cells in alopecia areata. Isolated RNA was reverse transcribed into cDNA used as the sequencing template. The table came from immunoSEQ multiplex PCR; TCRdb's copy has only in-frame clones and leaves some out. The sample has about 180,000 clones, 63% seen once. Sequenced material: CD4+ T cells sorted from blood, taken at week 0. These receptors were obtained from a human donor with alopecia areata.

The chain combines TRBV27 with TRBJ1-1; perhaps TRBD1 as D (5 bases). CDR1 and CDR2 (germline): MNHEY, SMNVEV (reference sequence). This CDR3 has 13 amino acids. V was trimmed by 7 bases and J by 5 bases, leaving 14 bases between them. The CDR3 loop reads CASTPRGRTEAFF. The CDR3 nucleotides read TGTGCCAGCACCCCTCGGGGGAGAACTGAAGCTTTCTTT.

V and J are TRBV10-3 and TRBJ1-2; no clear D gene. CDR1 ENHRY and CDR2 SYGVKD come from the germline V gene. This CDR3 spans 13 amino acids. The V end was cut by 5 bases, the J end by 6 bases, with 13 bases between. The CDR3 protein is CAISSEGIDGYTF. The CDR3 DNA sequence: TGTGCCATCAGTTCAGAGGGCATTGATGGCTACACCTTC.

This chain links TRBV30 with TRBJ1-2; D unresolved. The CDR3 sequence is 14 residues long. Trimming stripped 3 bases from V and 0 bases from J, with 11 bases between. From germline, CDR1 is GTSNPN and CDR2 SVGIG (reference sequence). The CDR3 DNA reads TGTGCCTGGAGCGACATAACGCCTAACTATGGCTACACCTTC. Amino acids: CAWSDITPNYGYTF.

The chain uses TRBV29-1 and TRBJ2-1; D may be TRBD2 (6 bases). V lost 8 bases and J lost 5, with 22 bases in between. This CDR3 is 15 amino acids long. The V gene's germline CDR1 is SQVTM and CDR2 ANQGSEA. This CDR3 reads CSLRAFGGTNNEQFF. The CDR3 bases are TGCAGCCTCCGCGCCTTTGGAGGGACGAACAATGAGCAGTTCTTC.

The V and J genes are TRBV30 and TRBJ1-6; D is possibly TRBD1 (5 bases). From germline, CDR1 is GTSNPN and CDR2 SVGIG (reference sequence). The CDR3 spans 12 residues. The ends were cut back, 1 base at V and 10 bases at J, with 8 bases in the middle. CDR3 amino acids: CAWSGTNSPLHF. CDR3 DNA: TGTGCCTGGAGTGGGACAAACTCACCCCTCCACTTT.

The rearrangement joins TRBV29-1 to TRBJ2-3, with TRBD2 matching over 7 bases. The J segment lost 4 bases and the V segment lost 6 bases, leaving 1 base of the junction unmatched. The CDR3 spans 11 residues. Germline CDR1 and CDR2: SQVTM and ANQGSEA. The CDR3 nucleotides are TGCAGCGTGGGACTATCAGATACGCAGTATTTT. The encoded protein is CSVGLSDTQYF.

This clone was seen once. The genes are TRBV7-2 and TRBJ2-7; 10 nucleotides match TRBD1. V gave up 5 bases and J gave up 5 bases; unmatched junction bases: 9. This CDR3 has 15 amino acids. The germline gives CDR1 SGHTA, CDR2 FQGNSA. CDR3 coding DNA: TGTGCCAGCAGCCAAGCCGGGACAGGGGTGGACGAGCAGTACTTC. This translates into CASSQAGTGVDEQYF.

This clone came up once. The chain uses TRBV29-1 and TRBJ2-5, with D possibly being TRBD1 (6 bases). Germline V gene lookup returns CDR1 SQVTM and CDR2 ANQGSEA. V was trimmed by 3 bases and J by 4 bases, leaving 18 bases between them. This CDR3 spans 15 amino acids. The CDR3 spells CSVDGLRQAPETQYF. The CDR3 nucleotides are TGCAGCGTTGATGGACTGAGACAGGCCCCAGAGACCCAGTACTTC.

This clone appeared a single time. The chain joins TRBV30 to TRBJ1-4; unclear D gene. Per germline, CDR1 GTSNPN and CDR2 SVGIG (reference sequence). The CDR3 consists of 14 residues. V lost 3 bases and J lost 4, with 12 bases in between. The CDR3 DNA reads as TGTGCCTGGAGCCGGGTCCCGGATAATGAAAAACTGTTTTTT. It is translated as CAWSRVPDNEKLFF.

This clone showed up just a few times. The chain uses TRBV27 and TRBJ2-5, with 8 positions matching TRBD2. The CDR3 runs 15 residues. The ends lost 3 bases at V and 2 bases at J; junction bases unmatched: 5. Germline V gives CDR1 MNHEY, CDR2 SMNVEV (reference sequence). The CDR3 nucleotides are TGTGCCAGCAGTTTCCTTAGCGGGGCTCAAGAGACCCAGTACTTC. Residues: CASSFLSGAQETQYF.

The chain couples TRBV30 to TRBJ2-4, with D unresolved. Looked up from germline, CDR1 is GTSNPN and CDR2 is SVGIG (reference sequence). V was pared by 0 bases and J by 7 bases, with 7 bases between. The CDR3 sequence is 12 residues long. In DNA, the CDR3 is TGTGCCTGGAGTGTACAACTGAACATTCAGTACTTC. Protein product: CAWSVQLNIQYF.

About this clone itself: This specimen includes other DNA sequences encoding the same CDR3. V gene TRBV29-1 combines with J gene TRBJ2-3; weak D call: TRBD1 (6 bases). The CDR3 loop spans 13 amino acids. Germline V gene data show CDR1 as SQVTM and CDR2 as ANQGSEA. Trimming took 6 bases from V and 3 from J, leaving 13 bases between them. The CDR3 bases are TGCAGCGTGGCGACAGGTGGGACAGATACGCAGTATTTT. It codes for CSVATGGTDTQYF.

The chain has TRBV28 and TRBJ2-1; 7 bases agree with TRBD1. The CDR3 contains 11 residues. The ends lost 6 bases at V and 10 bases at J; junction bases unmatched: 3. Germline-derived CDR1 and CDR2 are MDHEN and SYDVKM. CDR3 in amino acids: CASRETGEQFF. The CDR3 nucleotides read TGTGCCAGCAGGGAGACAGGGGAGCAGTTCTTC.

The chain couples TRBV2 to TRBJ2-3; D remains ambiguous. The CDR3 has 11 residues. Germline values: CDR1 SNHLY, CDR2 FYNNEI. V was pared by 6 bases and J by 2 bases, with 3 bases between. In DNA, the CDR3 is TGTGCCAGCAGGAACACAGATACGCAGTATTTT. Protein: CASRNTDTQYF. The full variable domain, in which reference TRBV2 and TRBJ2-3 provide the parts outside the CDR3, is EPEVTQTPSHQVTQMGQEVILRCVPISNHLYFYWYRQILGQKVEFLVSFYNNEISEKSEIFDDQFSVERPDGSNFTLKIRSTKLEDSAMYFCASRNTDTQYFGPGTRLTVL.

The chain carries TRBV9 and TRBJ2-1; 10 bases match TRBD1. The CDR3 is 15 residues long. Germline CDR1 SGDLS, CDR2 YYNGEE. V dropped 3 bases and J dropped 6; count of bases not matched to a gene: 6. The CDR3 here is CASSETGGFLNEQFF. DNA for the CDR3: TGTGCCAGCAGCGAGACAGGGGGCTTCCTCAATGAGCAGTTCTTC.

The chain combines TRBV4-1 with TRBJ2-5, with D maybe TRBD2 (6 bases). Germline loops: CDR1 MGHRA, CDR2 YSYEKL. The CDR3 is 14 residues long. V gave up 1 base and J gave up 11 bases, with 17 bases separating them. The DNA of the CDR3 is TGCGCCAGCAGCCAAGGGGACTCCGGCTCGGAGCAGTACTTC. Its protein is CASSQGDSGSEQYF.

This clone has a single count. The rearrangement joins TRBV10-1 to TRBJ2-5, with 8 bases lining up with TRBD2. This CDR3 contains 14 residues. In germline, CDR1 is WNHNN, CDR2 SYGVQD (reference sequence). V was pared by 0 bases and J by 6 bases, with 3 bases of the junction left unmatched. CDR3 protein: CASSESSGVKTQYF. CDR3 sequence (DNA): TGCGCCAGCAGTGAGTCTAGCGGGGTTAAGACCCAGTACTTC.